This T cell receptor (beta chain) originates from a study of blood T cell repertoires in COVID-19. The wider study: Acute-phase and convalescent COVID-19 samples originated in the United States, Italy and Spain. PBMCs, B-cell-depleted T cells, or T cells provided the cDNA or gDNA that made up the material.

This clone showed up just once. As handled by the study authors: Amplifying reference gene primers gave estimates of nucleated cell counts. Libraries were prepared by immunoSEQ multiplex PCR; TCRdb keeps only in-frame clonotypes and omits some of them. Clone size and V and J calls were adopted from that table, with D and trimming inferred from the DNA. The table lists about 180,000 clones, 80% to 90% of them singletons. The ends were cut back, 6 bases at V and 4 bases at J, with 16 bases in the middle. CDR1 is MGHDK and CDR2 is SYGVNS in the germline V gene. The CDR3 has 15 amino acids. Sequenced: peripheral blood. This sequence was found in a man aged 18-30 years who had recovered from COVID-19. This sequence joins TRBV25-1 and TRBJ2-1, with a tentative D call TRBD2 (7 bases). CDR3 in amino acids: CASSSGGRDYNEQFF. The CDR3 region has the DNA TGTGCCAGCAGCTCCGGGGGGCGGGATTACAATGAGCAGTTCTTC.